The next 6 T cell receptor beta chains were all read from a single sample in a study of B cell selection in AIRE deficiency. Sorting defined conventional CD4 T cells as CD4+CD127+. Only in-frame clones appear in the TCRdb table, and some are missing; sequencing was by immunoSEQ multiplex PCR. The sample carries some 27,000 clones, about 95% recorded once. Source material: CD4+CD127+ conventional T cells sorted from PBMCs. All receptors come from a human donor in good health.

This chain links TRBV6-6 with TRBJ1-2; D is possibly TRBD1 (5 bases). This CDR3 comprises 14 residues. V was shortened by 2 bases and J by 4 bases, with 11 bases between the two germline ends. Germline CDR1 reads MNHNY; CDR2 reads SVGAGI (reference sequence). The CDR3 region has the DNA TGTGCCAGCAGTTACGACGGGGGGAGCTATGGCTACACCTTC. Translating gives CASSYDGGSYGYTF.

Remarks on this clone: Mismatch with germline at one junction end may stem from a read error. This sequence joins TRBV7-4 and TRBJ2-7; TRBD2 matches at 9 bases. This CDR3 has 22 amino acids. Germline V CDR1 and CDR2: SGHVT, SQSDAQ. The CDR3 sequence is CASSGGLASVVGTSKASCEQYF. As DNA, the CDR3 is TGTGCCAGCAGCGGAGGGCTAGCAAGCGTTGTGGGGACTAGCAAAGCATCCTGCGAGCAGTACTTC.

The chain links TRBV27 to TRBJ1-2, with 8 nucleotides matching TRBD1. The CDR3 is 15 amino acids. CDR1 is MNHEY and CDR2 is SMNVEV in the germline V gene (reference sequence). Unmatched junction bases numbered 13, after V lost 8 bases and J lost 5 bases. The CDR3 DNA sequence: TGTGCCAGCGCGTCACCCGGGACAGGAGGGTATGGCTACACCTTC. Residues: CASASPGTGGYGYTF.

This rearrangement joins TRBV10-2 to TRBJ1-2; a weak D match, TRBD1 (5 bases). The V gene's germline CDR1 is WSHSY and CDR2 SAAADI. V shed 6 bases and J shed 8 bases, with 16 bases lying between them. The CDR3 length is 13 residues. The DNA for the CDR3 is TGCGCCAGCAGCCTACGGAAGGGGAGCGGCTACACCTTC. This gives the protein CASSLRKGSGYTF.

The rearrangement joins TRBV7-2 to TRBJ2-1; 10 bases are shared with TRBD1. Trimming at V came to 6 bases and at J to 7 bases, leaving 3 bases not matched to a gene. CDR1 and CDR2 (germline): SGHTA, FQGNSA. The length of the CDR3 is 13 residues. The CDR3 sequence: CASSWDRGNEQFF. The CDR3 DNA reads as TGTGCCAGCAGTTGGGACAGGGGTAATGAGCAGTTCTTC.

The V gene is TRBV5-4, the J gene TRBJ2-1; 8 positions match TRBD2. Losses at the gene ends were 2 bases for V and 6 bases for J; bases not matched to a gene: 7. Per the germline V gene, CDR1 is SGHNT and CDR2 is YYREEE (reference sequence). The CDR3 length is 15 residues. Here the CDR3 reads CASSFLGRVGNEQFF. CDR3 coding DNA: TGTGCCAGCAGCTTTCTCGGGAGGGTGGGCAATGAGCAGTTCTTC.